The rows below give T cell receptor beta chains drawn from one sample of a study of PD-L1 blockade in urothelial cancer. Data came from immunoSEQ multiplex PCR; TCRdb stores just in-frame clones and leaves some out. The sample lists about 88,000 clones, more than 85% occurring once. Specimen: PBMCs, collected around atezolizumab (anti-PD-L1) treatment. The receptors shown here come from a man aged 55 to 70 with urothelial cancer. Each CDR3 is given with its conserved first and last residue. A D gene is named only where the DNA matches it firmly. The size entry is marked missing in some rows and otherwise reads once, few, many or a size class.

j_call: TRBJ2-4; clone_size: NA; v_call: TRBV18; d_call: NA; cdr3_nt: TGTGCCAGCTCACAGGGGCTTACAAACATTCAGTACTTC; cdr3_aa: CASSQGLTNIQYF
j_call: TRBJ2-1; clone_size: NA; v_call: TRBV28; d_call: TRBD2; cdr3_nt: TGTGCCAGCCGTCAGCGGGGGGCTTACAATGAGCAGTTCTTC; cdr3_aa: CASRQRGAYNEQFF
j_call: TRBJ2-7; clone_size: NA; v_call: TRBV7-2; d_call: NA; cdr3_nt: TGTGCCAGCAGCTTAGGAGGGAGCCCCTACGAGCAGTACTTC; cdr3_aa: CASSLGGSPYEQYF
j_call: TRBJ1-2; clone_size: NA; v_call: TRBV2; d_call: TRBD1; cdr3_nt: TGTGCCAGCACCGAGGACAGGGCTCATGGCTACACCTTC; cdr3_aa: CASTEDRAHGYTF
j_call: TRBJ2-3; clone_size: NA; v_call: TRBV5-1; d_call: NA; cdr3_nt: TGCGCCAGCAGCGGAGCATTCCAGAGTAGCACAGATACGCAGTATTTT; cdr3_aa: CASSGAFQSSTDTQYF
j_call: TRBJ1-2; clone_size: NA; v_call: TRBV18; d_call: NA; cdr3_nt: TGTGCCAGCTCACCACGGGGACAAGGGGTCGATGGCTACACCTTC; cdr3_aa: CASSPRGQGVDGYTF
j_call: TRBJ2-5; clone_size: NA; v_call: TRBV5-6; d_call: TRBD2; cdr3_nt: TGTGCCAGCAGCTTGGTATTAGCGGGAGGCGAGACCCAGTACTTC; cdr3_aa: CASSLVLAGGETQYF
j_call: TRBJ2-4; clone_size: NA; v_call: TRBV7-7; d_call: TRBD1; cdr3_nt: TGTGCCAGCAGTTTCAGGGGGTTATTC; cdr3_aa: CASSFRGLF
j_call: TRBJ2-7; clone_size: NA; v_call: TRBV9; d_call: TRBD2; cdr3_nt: TGTGCCAGCAGCGTAGCAGCTAGCGGTACCTACGAGCAGTACTTC; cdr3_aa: CASSVAASGTYEQYF
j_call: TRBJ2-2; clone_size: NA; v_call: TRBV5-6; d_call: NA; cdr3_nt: TGTGCCAGCAGCTTGGGCGGACAGACGAACACCGGGGAGCTGTTTTTT; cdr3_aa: CASSLGGQTNTGELFF
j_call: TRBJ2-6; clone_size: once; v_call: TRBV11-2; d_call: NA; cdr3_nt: TGTGCCAGCAGCTTACTTCGGGGTCCCCACTCTGGGGCCAACGTCCTGACTTTC; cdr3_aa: CASSLLRGPHSGANVLTF
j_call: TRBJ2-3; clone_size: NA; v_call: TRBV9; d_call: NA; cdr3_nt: TGTGCCAGCAGCGTAGATTCGACAAGTACGCAGTATTTT; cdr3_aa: CASSVDSTSTQYF
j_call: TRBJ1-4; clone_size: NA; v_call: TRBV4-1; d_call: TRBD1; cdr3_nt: TGCGCCAGCAGCCAAGGACAGGGGTTCGAAAAACTGTTTTTT; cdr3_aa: CASSQGQGFEKLFF
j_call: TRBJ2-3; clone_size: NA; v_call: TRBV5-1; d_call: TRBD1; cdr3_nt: TGCGCCAGCAGCCCCTGGACAGGGACAGATACGCAGTATTTT; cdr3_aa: CASSPWTGTDTQYF
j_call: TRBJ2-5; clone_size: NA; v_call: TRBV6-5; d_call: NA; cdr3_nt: TGTGCCAGCAGTAACGGAGAGACCCAGTACTTC; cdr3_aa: CASSNGETQYF
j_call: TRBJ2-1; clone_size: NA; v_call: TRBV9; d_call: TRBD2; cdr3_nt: TGTGCCAGCAGCGTAGGGTTAGCGGGAGCACCCTACAATGAGCAGTTCTTC; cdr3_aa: CASSVGLAGAPYNEQFF
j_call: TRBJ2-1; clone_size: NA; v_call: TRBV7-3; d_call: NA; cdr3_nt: TGTGCCAGCAGCTTAACAGTATCAGGGTTTATCAATGAGCAGTTCTTC; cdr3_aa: CASSLTVSGFINEQFF
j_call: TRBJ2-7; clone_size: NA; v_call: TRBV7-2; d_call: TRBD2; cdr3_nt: TGTGCCAGCAGCTTAACGCTAGCGGGTGGCTACGAGCAGTACTTC; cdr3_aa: CASSLTLAGGYEQYF
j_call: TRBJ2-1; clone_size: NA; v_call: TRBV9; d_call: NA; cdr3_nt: TGTGCCAGCAGCCCCGGGCAGGGGACCTACAATGAGCAGTTCTTC; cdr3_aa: CASSPGQGTYNEQFF
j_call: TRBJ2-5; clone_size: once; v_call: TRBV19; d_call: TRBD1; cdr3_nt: TGTGCCAGTAGTGTCTGGGGACAGAAAGAGACCCAGTACTTC; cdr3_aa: CASSVWGQKETQYF
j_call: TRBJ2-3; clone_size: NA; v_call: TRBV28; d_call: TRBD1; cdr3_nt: TGTGCCAGCAGTTCCCCCTCAGGACAGGGGTGGGGGGTGAGGACAGATACGCAGTATTTT; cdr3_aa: CASSSPSGQGWGVRTDTQYF
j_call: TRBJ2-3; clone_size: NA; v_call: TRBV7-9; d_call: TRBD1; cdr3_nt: TGTGCCAGCAGCTTAGCAACAGGGGTGACAGATACGCAGTATTTT; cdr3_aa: CASSLATGVTDTQYF
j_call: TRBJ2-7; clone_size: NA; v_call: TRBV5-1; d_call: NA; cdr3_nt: TGCGCCAGCAGCTTGGCCGCCGGGACAAATTACGAGCAGTACTTC; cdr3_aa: CASSLAAGTNYEQYF